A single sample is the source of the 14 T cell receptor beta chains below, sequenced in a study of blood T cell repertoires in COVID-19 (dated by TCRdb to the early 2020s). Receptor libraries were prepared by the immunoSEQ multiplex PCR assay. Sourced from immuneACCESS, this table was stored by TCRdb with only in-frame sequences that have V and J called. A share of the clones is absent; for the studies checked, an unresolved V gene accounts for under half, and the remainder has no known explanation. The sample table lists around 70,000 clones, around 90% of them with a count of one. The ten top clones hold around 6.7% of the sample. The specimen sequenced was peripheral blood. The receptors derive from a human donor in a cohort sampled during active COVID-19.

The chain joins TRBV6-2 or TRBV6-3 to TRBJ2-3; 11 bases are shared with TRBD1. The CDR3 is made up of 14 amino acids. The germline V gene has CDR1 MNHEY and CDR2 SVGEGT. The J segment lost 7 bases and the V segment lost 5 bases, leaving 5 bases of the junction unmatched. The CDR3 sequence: CASSGQGAMHTQYF. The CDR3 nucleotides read TGTGCCAGCAGTGGACAGGGGGCAATGCATACGCAGTATTTT.

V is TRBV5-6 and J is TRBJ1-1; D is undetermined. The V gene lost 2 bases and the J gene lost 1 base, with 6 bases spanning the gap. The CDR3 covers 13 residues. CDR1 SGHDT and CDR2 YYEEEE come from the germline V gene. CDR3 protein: CASSFIWNTEAFF. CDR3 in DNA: TGTGCCAGCAGCTTTATCTGGAACACTGAAGCTTTCTTT.

This CDR3 is CASSLELDSYEQYF. The CDR3 DNA reads as TGTGCCAGCAGCTTGGAACTAGATTCCTACGAGCAGTACTTC. The rearrangement joins TRBV5-4 to TRBJ2-7; D might be TRBD2 (5 bases). Germline CDR1 is SGHNT and CDR2 is YYREEE (reference sequence). V shed 0 bases and J shed 1 base, with 8 bases lying between them. The CDR3 length is 14 residues.

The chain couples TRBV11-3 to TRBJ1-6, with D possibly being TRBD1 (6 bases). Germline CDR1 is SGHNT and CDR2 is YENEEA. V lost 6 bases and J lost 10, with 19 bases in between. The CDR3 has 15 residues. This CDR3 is CASSPIRGLWSPLHF. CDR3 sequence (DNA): TGTGCCAGCAGTCCTATAAGGGGGTTATGGTCACCCCTCCACTTT.

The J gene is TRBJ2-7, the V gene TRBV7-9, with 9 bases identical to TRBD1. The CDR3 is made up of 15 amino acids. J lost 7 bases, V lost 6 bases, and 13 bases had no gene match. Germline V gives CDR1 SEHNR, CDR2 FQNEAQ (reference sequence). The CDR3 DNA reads TGTGCCAGCAGTCGAGCCGGGACAGGGATTCGGGAGCAGTACTTC. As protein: CASSRAGTGIREQYF.

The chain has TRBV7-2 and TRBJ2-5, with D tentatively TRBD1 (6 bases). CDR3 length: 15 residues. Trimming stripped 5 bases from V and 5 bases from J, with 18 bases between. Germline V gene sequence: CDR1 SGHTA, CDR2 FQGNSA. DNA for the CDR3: TGTGCCAGCAGCCCAGGGGCGGTTCAGCGGGAGACCCAGTACTTC. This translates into CASSPGAVQRETQYF. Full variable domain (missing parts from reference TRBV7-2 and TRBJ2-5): GAGVSQSPSNKVTEKGKDVELRCDPISGHTALYWYRQSLGQGLEFLIYFQGNSAPDKSGLPSDRFSAERTGGSVSTLTIQRTQQEDSAVYLCASSPGAVQRETQYFGPGTRLLVL.

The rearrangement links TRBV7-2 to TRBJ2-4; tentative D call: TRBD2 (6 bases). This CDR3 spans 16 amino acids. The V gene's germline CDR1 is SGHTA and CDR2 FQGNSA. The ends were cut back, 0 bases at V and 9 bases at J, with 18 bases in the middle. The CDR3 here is CASSLAGGRGVGIQYF. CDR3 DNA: TGTGCCAGCAGCTTAGCCGGAGGGCGAGGGGTGGGCATTCAGTACTTC. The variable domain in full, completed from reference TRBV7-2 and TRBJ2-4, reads GAGVSQSPSNKVTEKGKDVELRCDPISGHTALYWYRQSLGQGLEFLIYFQGNSAPDKSGLPSDRFSAERTGGSVSTLTIQRTQQEDSAVYLCASSLAGGRGVGIQYFGAGTRLSVL.

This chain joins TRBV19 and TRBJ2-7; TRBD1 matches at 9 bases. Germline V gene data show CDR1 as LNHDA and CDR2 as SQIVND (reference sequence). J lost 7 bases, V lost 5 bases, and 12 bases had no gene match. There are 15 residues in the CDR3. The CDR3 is CASSVTGGSPLEQYF. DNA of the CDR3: TGTGCCAGTAGTGTAACAGGGGGCTCCCCATTGGAGCAGTACTTC.

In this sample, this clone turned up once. For the CDR3, the DNA is TGTGCCAGCAGCCAACTCGGGACAGGGAAAGAAAAACTGTTTTTT. Protein product: CASSQLGTGKEKLFF. The genes are TRBV14 and TRBJ1-4; 9 nucleotides agree with TRBD1. The ends lost 2 bases at V and 8 bases at J; junction bases unmatched: 6. Germline lookup yields CDR1 SGHDN and CDR2 FVKESK. The CDR3 runs 15 residues.

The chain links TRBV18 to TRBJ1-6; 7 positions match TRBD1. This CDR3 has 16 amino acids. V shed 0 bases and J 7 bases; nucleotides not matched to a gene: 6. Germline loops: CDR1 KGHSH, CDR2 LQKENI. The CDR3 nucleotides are TGTGCCAGCTCACCACCAGGTACAGGGGCCAATTCACCCCTCCACTTT. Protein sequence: CASSPPGTGANSPLHF.

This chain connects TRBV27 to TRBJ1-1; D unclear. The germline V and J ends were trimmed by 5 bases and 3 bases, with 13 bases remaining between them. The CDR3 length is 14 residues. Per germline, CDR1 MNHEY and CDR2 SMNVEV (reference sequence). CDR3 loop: CASSLSGEYTEAFF. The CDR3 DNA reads TGTGCCAGCAGTCTCTCAGGTGAATACACTGAAGCTTTCTTT.

CDR3 DNA sequence: TGTGCCAGCACGCACAGGGACAGGGGTCCGGAAAAACTGTTTTTT. Translation: CASTHRDRGPEKLFF. V and J are TRBV2 and TRBJ1-4; TRBD1 agrees at 10 bases. There are 15 residues in the CDR3. J lost 8 bases, V lost 7 bases, and 10 bases had no gene match. In germline, CDR1 is SNHLY, CDR2 FYNNEI.

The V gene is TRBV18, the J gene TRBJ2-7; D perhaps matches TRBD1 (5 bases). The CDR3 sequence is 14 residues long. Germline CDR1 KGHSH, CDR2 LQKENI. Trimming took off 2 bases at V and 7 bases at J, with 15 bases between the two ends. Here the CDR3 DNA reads TGTGCCAGCTCACCAATTACAGGTCCGAGGGAGCAGTACTTC. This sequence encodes CASSPITGPREQYF.

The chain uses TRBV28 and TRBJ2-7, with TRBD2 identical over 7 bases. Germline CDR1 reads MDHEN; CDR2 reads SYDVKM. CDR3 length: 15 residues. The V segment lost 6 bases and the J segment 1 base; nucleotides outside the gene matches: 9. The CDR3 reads CASSPPGGGSYEQYF. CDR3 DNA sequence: TGTGCCAGCAGCCCCCCGGGGGGTGGGTCCTACGAGCAGTACTTC.